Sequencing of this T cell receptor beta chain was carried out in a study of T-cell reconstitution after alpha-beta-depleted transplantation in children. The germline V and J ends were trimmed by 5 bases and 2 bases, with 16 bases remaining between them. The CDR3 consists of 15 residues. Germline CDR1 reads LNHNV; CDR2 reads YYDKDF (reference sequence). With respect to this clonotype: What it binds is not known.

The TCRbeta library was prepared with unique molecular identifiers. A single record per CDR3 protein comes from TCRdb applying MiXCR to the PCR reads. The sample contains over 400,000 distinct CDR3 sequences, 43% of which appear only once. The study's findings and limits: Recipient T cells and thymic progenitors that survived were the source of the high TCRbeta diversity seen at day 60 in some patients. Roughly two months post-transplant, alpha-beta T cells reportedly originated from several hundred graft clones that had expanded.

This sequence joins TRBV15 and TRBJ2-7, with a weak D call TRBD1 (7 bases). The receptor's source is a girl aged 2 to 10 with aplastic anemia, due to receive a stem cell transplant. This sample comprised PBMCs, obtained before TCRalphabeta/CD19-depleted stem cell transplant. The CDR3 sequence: CATSQGRDRAYEQYF. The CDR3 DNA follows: TGTGCCACCAGCCAGGGGCGGGACAGAGCCTACGAGCAGTACTTC.